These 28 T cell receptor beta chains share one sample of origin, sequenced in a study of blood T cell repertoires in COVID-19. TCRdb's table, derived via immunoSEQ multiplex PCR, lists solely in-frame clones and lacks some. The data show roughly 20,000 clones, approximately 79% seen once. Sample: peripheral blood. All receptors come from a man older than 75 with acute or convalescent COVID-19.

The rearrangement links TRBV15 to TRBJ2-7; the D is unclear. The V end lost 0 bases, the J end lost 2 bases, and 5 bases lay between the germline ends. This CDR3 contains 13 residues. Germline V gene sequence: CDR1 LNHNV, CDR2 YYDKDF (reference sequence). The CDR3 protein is CATSRELTYEQYV. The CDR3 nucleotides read TGTGCCACCAGCAGAGAACTGACCTACGAGCAGTACGTC.

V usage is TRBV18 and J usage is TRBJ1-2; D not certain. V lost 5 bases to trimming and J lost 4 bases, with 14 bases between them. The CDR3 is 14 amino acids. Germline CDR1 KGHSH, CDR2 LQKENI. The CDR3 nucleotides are TGTGCCAGCTCAACCGGGAGCCTCTCCTATGGCTACACCTTC. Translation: CASSTGSLSYGYTF.

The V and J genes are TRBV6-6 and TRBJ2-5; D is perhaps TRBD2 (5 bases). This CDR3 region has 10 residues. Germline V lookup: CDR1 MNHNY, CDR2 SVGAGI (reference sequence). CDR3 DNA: TGTGCTTCGAGGAGGGAGACCCAGTACTTC. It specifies CASRRETQYF.

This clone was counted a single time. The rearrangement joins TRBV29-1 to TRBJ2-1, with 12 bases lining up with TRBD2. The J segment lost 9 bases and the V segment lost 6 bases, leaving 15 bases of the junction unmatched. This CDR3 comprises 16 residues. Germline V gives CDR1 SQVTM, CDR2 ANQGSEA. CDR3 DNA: TGCAGCGTGGAACATCGACTAGCGGGGGACCTGGGTGAGCAGTTCTTC. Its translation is CSVEHRLAGDLGEQFF.

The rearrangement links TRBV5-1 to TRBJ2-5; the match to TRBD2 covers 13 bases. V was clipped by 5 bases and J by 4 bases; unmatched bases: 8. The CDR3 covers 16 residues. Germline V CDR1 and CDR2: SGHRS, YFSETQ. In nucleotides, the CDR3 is TGCGCCAGCAGTGGACTAGCGGGAGCGTCAGGAGAGACCCAGTACTTC. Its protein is CASSGLAGASGETQYF.

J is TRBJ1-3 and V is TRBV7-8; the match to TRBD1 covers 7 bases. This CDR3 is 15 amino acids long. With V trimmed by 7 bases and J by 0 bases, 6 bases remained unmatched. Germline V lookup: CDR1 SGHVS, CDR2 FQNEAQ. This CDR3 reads CASKTGSLSGNTIYF. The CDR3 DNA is TGTGCCAGCAAGACAGGGAGCCTCTCTGGAAACACCATATATTTT.

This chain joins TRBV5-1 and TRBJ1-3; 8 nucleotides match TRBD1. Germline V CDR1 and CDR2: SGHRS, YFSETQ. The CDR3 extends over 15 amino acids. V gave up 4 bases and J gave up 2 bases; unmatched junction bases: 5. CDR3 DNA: TGCGCCAGCAGCCCGGACAGGGTTACTGGAAACACCATATATTTT. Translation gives CASSPDRVTGNTIYF.

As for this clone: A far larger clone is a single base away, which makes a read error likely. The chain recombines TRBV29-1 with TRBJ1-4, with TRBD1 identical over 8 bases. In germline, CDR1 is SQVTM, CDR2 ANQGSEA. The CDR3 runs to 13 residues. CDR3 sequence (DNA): TGCTGCGTTTCTCAGGGGGCGCGCGAAAAACTGTTTTTT. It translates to CCVSQGAREKLFF.

In DNA, the CDR3 is TGTGCCAGTAGTCGAACAGTTGTCTCTGGAAACACCATATATTTT. It codes for CASSRTVVSGNTIYF. V is TRBV19 and J is TRBJ1-3; unclear D gene. The germline CDR1 and CDR2 sequences are LNHDA and SQIVND (reference sequence). The CDR3 extends over 15 amino acids. Trimming removed 5 bases at V and 0 bases at J, with 11 bases between.

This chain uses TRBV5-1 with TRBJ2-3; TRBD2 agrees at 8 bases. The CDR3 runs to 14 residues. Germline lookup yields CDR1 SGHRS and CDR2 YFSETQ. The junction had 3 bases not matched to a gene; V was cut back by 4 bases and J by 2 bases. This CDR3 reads CASSLAGNTDTQYF. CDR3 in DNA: TGCGCCAGCAGCCTAGCGGGCAACACAGATACGCAGTATTTT.

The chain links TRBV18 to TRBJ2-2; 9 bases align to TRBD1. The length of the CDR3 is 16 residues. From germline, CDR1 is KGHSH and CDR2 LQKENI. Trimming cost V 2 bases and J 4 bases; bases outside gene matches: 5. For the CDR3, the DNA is TGTGCCAGCTCACCAAACAGGGGGCAATCCACCGGGGAGCTGTTTTTT. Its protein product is CASSPNRGQSTGELFF. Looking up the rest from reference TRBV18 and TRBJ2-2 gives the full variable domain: NAGVMQNPRHLVRRRGQEARLRCSPMKGHSHVYWYRQLPEEGLKFMVYLQKENIIDESGMPKERFSAEFPKEGPSILRIQQVVRGDSAAYFCASSPNRGQSTGELFFGEGSRLTVL.

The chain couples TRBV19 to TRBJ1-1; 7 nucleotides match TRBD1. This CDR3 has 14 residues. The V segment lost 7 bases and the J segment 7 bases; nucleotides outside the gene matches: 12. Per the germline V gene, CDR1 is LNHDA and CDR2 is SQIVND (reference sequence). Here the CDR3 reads CASKGTRGGSEAFF. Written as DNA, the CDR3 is TGTGCCAGTAAGGGGACGAGAGGGGGCAGTGAAGCTTTCTTT.

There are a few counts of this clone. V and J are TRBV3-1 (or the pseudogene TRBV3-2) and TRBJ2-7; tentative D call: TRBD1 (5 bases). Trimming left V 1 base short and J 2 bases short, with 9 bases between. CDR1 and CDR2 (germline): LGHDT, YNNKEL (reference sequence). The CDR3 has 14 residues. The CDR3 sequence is CASSQGNRTYEQYV. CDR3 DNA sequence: TGTGCCAGCAGCCAAGGTAACAGGACCTACGAGCAGTACGTC.

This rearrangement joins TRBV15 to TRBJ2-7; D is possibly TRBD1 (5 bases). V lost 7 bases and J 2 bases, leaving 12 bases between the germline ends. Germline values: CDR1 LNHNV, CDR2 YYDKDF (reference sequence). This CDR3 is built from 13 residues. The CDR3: CATTSTETYEQYF. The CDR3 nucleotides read TGTGCCACCACCTCGACAGAAACCTACGAGCAGTACTTC.

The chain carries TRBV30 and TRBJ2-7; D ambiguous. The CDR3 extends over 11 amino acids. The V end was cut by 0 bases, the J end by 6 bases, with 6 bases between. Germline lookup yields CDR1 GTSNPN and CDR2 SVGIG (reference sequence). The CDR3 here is CAWSVTSEQYF. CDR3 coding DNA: TGTGCCTGGAGTGTCACGAGCGAGCAGTACTTC.

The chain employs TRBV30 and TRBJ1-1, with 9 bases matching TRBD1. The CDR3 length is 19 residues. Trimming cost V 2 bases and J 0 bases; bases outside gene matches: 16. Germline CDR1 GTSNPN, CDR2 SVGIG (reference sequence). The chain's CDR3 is CAWSRANSGQGGLNTEAFF. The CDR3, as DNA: TGTGCCTGGAGTCGTGCAAATTCGGGACAGGGAGGTTTGAACACTGAAGCTTTCTTT.

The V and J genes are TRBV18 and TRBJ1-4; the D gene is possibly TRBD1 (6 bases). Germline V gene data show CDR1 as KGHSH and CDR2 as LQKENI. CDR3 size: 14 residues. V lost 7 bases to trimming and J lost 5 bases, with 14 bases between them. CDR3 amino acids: CASFPGQTNEKLFF. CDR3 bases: TGTGCCAGCTTCCCGGGACAAACAAATGAAAAACTGTTTTTT.

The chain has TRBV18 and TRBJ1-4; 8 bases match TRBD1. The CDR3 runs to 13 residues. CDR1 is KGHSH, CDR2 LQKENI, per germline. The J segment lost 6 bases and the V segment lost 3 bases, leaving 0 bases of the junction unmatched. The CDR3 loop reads CASSPDRDEKLFF. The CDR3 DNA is TGTGCCAGCTCACCGGACAGGGATGAAAAACTGTTTTTT.

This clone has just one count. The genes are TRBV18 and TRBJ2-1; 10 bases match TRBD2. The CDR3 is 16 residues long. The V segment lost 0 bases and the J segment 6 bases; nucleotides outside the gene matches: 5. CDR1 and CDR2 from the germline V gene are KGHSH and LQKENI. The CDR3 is CASSPPASGRSNEQFF. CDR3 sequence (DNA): TGTGCCAGCTCACCACCTGCTAGCGGGAGATCCAATGAGCAGTTCTTC. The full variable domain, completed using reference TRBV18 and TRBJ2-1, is NAGVMQNPRHLVRRRGQEARLRCSPMKGHSHVYWYRQLPEEGLKFMVYLQKENIIDESGMPKERFSAEFPKEGPSILRIQQVVRGDSAAYFCASSPPASGRSNEQFFGPGTRLTVL.

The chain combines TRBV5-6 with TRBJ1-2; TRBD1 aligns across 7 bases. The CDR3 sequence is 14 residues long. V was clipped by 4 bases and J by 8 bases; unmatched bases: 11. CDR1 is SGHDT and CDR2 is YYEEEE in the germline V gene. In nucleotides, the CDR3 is TGTGCCAGCAGCCGCCGGACAGGCCCGGGGGGCTACACCTTC. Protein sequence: CASSRRTGPGGYTF.

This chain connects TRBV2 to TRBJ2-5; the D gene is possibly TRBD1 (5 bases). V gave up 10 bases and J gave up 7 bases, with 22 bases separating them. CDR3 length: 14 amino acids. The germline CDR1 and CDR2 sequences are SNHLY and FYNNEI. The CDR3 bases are TGTGCCACCTCCCCAGGGATGACAGTGGCGACCCAGTACTTC. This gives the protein CATSPGMTVATQYF.

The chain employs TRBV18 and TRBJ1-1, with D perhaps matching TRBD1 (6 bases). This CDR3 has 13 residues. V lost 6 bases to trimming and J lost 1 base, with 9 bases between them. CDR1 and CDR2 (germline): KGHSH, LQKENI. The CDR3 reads CASSTGQNTEAFF. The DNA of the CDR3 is TGTGCCAGCTCGACAGGCCAGAACACTGAAGCTTTCTTT.

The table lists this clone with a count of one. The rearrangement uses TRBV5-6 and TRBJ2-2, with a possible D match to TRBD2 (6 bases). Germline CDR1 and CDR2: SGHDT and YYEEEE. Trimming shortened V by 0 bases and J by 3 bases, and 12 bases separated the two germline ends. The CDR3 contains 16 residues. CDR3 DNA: TGTGCCAGCAGCTTGGCGGGGGAAGGAGACACCGGGGAGCTGTTTTTT. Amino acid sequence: CASSLAGEGDTGELFF.

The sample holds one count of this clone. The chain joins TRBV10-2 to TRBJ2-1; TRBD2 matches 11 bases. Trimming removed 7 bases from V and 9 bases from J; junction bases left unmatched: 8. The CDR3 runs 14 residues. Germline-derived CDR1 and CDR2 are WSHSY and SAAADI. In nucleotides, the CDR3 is TGCGCCAGCACAATAGCGGGAGGGCCGGGTGAGCAGTTCTTC. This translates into CASTIAGGPGEQFF.

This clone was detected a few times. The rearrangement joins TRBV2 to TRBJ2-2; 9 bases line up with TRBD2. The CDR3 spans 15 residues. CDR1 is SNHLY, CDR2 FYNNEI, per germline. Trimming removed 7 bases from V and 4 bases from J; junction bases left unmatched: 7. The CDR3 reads CASKIAGVGTGELFF. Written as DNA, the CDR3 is TGTGCCAGCAAAATAGCGGGAGTGGGCACCGGGGAGCTGTTTTTT.

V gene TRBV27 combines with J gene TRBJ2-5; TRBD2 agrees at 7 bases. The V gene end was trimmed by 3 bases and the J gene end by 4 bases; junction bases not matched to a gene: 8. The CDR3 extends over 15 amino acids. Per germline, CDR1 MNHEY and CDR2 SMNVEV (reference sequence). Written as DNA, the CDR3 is TGTGCCAGCAGTTTCCTGGGGGGGTGGGCAGAGACCCAGTACTTC. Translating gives CASSFLGGWAETQYF.

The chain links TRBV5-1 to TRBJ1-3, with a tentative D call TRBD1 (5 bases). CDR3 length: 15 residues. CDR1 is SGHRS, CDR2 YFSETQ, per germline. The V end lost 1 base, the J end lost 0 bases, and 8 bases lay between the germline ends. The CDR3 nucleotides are TGCGCCAGCAGCTTGTTGGGACTCTCTGGAAACACCATATATTTT. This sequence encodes CASSLLGLSGNTIYF.

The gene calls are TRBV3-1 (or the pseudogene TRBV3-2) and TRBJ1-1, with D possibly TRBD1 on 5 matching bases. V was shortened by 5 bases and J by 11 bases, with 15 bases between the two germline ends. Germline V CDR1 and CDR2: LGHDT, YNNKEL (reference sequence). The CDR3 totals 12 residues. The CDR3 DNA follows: TGTGCCAGCAGCGGAAGGATAGGGGCGGCTTTCTTT. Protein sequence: CASSGRIGAAFF.